Included here is one T cell receptor (beta chain) sequence, with context. The source of the sample is a study of blood T cell repertoires in COVID-19. Overall study: The samples span acute and convalescent COVID-19 from the United States, Italy and Spain. PBMCs, B-cell-depleted T cells, or T cells provided the cDNA or gDNA that made up the material.

The CDR3 sequence is 16 residues long. Germline V gene sequence: CDR1 SGHRS, CDR2 YFSETQ. With 3 bases removed from V and 0 bases from J, the gap between germline ends came to 15 bases. The authors' processing: Nucleated cell counts were estimated from reference gene primer amplification. Profiled with immunoSEQ multiplex PCR; TCRdb holds only in-frame clones, not every one. Clone size and V and J calls were adopted from that table, with D and trimming inferred from the DNA. The sample records roughly 230,000 clones, about four fifths being singletons. The origin of this receptor is a man in his forties with active or convalescent COVID-19. The genes are TRBV5-1 and TRBJ2-5, with a possible D match to TRBD1 (5 bases). Source material: peripheral blood. Here the CDR3 DNA reads TGCGCCAGCAGCTCAAACCAATTGACAGACCAAGAGACCCAGTACTTC. This codes for CASSSNQLTDQETQYF.